This TCR beta chain was identified in a study of T cells in Graves' hyperthyroidism and ophthalmopathy. Broader study findings: Blood also carried most thyroid clonotypes expanded above 0.001.

Used for diagnoses were clinical symptoms, serum thyroxine and TRAb, thyroid ultrasound and orbital computed tomography. RNA transcripts gave rise to amplified TCR beta CDR3 regions. RT-PCR in the first round (using the HTBI primer set) targeted the TCR CDR3. Each CDR3 protein gets one entry after TCRdb re-called the multiplex PCR reads with MiXCR. The table shows around 600,000 distinct CDR3 sequences, with 13% to 15% occurring only once. This CDR3 region has 15 residues. J lost 2 bases, V lost 6 bases, and 11 bases had no gene match. Germline loops: CDR1 DFQATT, CDR2 SNEGSKA (reference sequence). This clonotype showed up just a few times. Its specificity is not known.

This receptor was identified in a woman aged 18-29 years with Graves' ophthalmopathy. Material for sequencing was blood. The gene calls are TRBV20-1 and TRBJ2-5, with 8 bases matching TRBD1. The CDR3, as DNA: TGCAGTGCAATAGTATCCGGGACAGGACAAGAGACCCAGTACTTC. This encodes CSAIVSGTGQETQYF.